These 21 T cell receptor beta chains came from one sample sequenced in a study of identical twins. TCRdb used MiXCR to reprocess the 5' RACE reads, holding one entry per CDR3 protein. The sample lists approximately 150,000 distinct CDR3 sequences; roughly 3.2% were seen once. Input material: memory T cells sorted from blood. The receptors come from a man younger than 35 in good health.

This clonotype was seen ten or more times. V is TRBV9 and J is TRBJ2-5, with D perhaps assigned TRBD1 or TRBD2 (6 bases each). The CDR3 covers 13 residues. The germline V gene has CDR1 SGDLS and CDR2 YYNGEE. With 3 bases removed from V and 3 bases from J, the gap between germline ends came to 9 bases. Here the CDR3 reads CASSAGAEETQYF. In DNA form, the CDR3 reads TGTGCCAGCAGCGCGGGGGCCGAAGAGACCCAGTACTTC.

This clonotype was counted many times. The genes are TRBV6-5 and TRBJ1-5; TRBD1 aligns across 9 bases. The junction had 3 bases not matched to a gene; V was cut back by 4 bases and J by 5 bases. The CDR3 is 14 residues long. The germline V gene encodes CDR1 MNHEY and CDR2 SVGAGI. The CDR3 nucleotides are TGTGCCAGCAGTTCACAGGGGGCTGATCAGCCCCAGCATTTT. This gives the protein CASSSQGADQPQHF.

As DNA, the CDR3 is TGCAGTGCTAGGAGGACAGGGAAGAGTCAGCCCCAGCATTTT. Translation: CSARRTGKSQPQHF. The chain recombines TRBV20-1 with TRBJ1-5; 8 nucleotides match TRBD1. The V gene's germline CDR1 is DFQATT and CDR2 SNEGSKA (reference sequence). The CDR3 runs 14 residues. The trim removed 3 bases at V and 6 bases at J, leaving 7 bases unmatched.

This clonotype was counted at least ten times. CDR3 in amino acids: CASSRTGPNTEAFF. CDR3 DNA: TGTGCCAGCAGCCGGACAGGGCCGAACACTGAAGCTTTCTTT. The V and J genes are TRBV2 and TRBJ1-1; 8 bases line up with TRBD1. The V gene end was trimmed by 6 bases and the J gene end by 1 base; junction bases not matched to a gene: 4. Per germline, CDR1 SNHLY and CDR2 FYNNEI. There are 14 residues in the CDR3.

This clonotype was detected ten times or more. This chain connects TRBV12-3 or TRBV12-4 to TRBJ1-2; D not certain. The CDR3 has 12 amino acids. The V gene lost 4 bases and the J gene lost 4 bases, with 7 bases spanning the gap. As DNA, the CDR3 is TGTGCCAGCAGTTCCAGGAGCTATGGCTACACCTTC. Translation: CASSSRSYGYTF.

This clonotype was observed a handful of times. The rearrangement uses TRBV20-1 and TRBJ2-7; TRBD2 matches 11 bases. CDR1 and CDR2 (germline): DFQATT, SNEGSKA (reference sequence). This CDR3 has 14 residues. The ends lost 5 bases at V and 1 base at J; junction bases unmatched: 4. This CDR3 is CSAGRLAGSYEQYF. The CDR3 DNA reads as TGCAGTGCTGGCCGACTAGCGGGATCCTACGAGCAGTACTTC.

There are many counts of this clonotype. This rearrangement joins TRBV11-2 to TRBJ2-1, with D perhaps given as TRBD1 or TRBD2 (5 bases each). V lost 4 bases and J 8 bases, leaving 9 bases between the germline ends. The length of the CDR3 is 12 residues. Germline V gene data show CDR1 as SGHAT and CDR2 as FQNNGV. The CDR3 sequence: CASSSWGYEQFF. The CDR3 nucleotides read TGTGCCAGCAGCTCCTGGGGGTATGAGCAGTTCTTC.

This clonotype has a handful of counts. V is TRBV11-2 and J is TRBJ2-7; tentative D call: TRBD2 (6 bases). Germline CDR1 reads SGHAT; CDR2 reads FQNNGV. The CDR3 has 13 amino acids. With 5 bases removed from V and 4 bases from J, the gap between germline ends came to 12 bases. CDR3 region: CASSGWGVYEQYV. The DNA of the CDR3 is TGTGCCAGCAGCGGATGGGGGGTATACGAGCAGTACGTC.

This clonotype was counted many times. The chain recombines TRBV7-6 with TRBJ2-1; 11 nucleotides agree with TRBD1. The CDR3 loop spans 16 amino acids. With 0 bases clipped from V and 6 bases from J, the junction kept 4 bases outside the gene matches. The V gene's germline CDR1 is SGHVS and CDR2 FNYEAQ. Here the CDR3 reads CASSLAHGTGGNEQFF. CDR3 coding DNA: TGTGCCAGCAGCTTAGCTCATGGGACAGGGGGCAATGAGCAGTTCTTC.

There are many counts of this clonotype. This chain joins TRBV5-1 and TRBJ2-3; D ambiguous. This CDR3 region has 13 residues. The V end was cut by 2 bases, the J end by 4 bases, with 8 bases between. Looked up from germline, CDR1 is SGHRS and CDR2 is YFSETQ. The CDR3 loop is CASSFELSDTQYF. CDR3 DNA sequence: TGCGCCAGCAGCTTTGAGTTATCAGATACGCAGTATTTT. The variable domain in full, with the rest retrieved from reference TRBV5-1 and TRBJ2-3, is KAGVTQTPRYLIKTRGQQVTLSCSPISGHRSVSWYQQTPGQGLQFLFEYFSETQRNKGNFPGRFSGRQFSNSRSEMNVSTLELGDSALYLCASSFELSDTQYFGPGTRLTVL.

This chain connects TRBV28 to TRBJ2-7; D gene unclear. The CDR3 spans 12 residues. Trimming stripped 5 bases from V and 3 bases from J, with 8 bases between. The germline V gene encodes CDR1 MDHEN and CDR2 SYDVKM. The CDR3 DNA reads as TGTGCCAGCAGTCAAACAGACTACGAGCAGTACTTC. This sequence encodes CASSQTDYEQYF.

This rearrangement joins TRBV20-1 to TRBJ2-2; no clear D. In germline, CDR1 is DFQATT, CDR2 SNEGSKA (reference sequence). Trimming removed 0 bases from V and 1 base from J, with 6 bases in between. CDR3 length: 14 residues. CDR3 coding DNA: TGCAGTGCTAGAGATAGGCTGAACACCGGGGAGCTGTTTTTT. This sequence encodes CSARDRLNTGELFF.

This clonotype was detected many times. The chain employs TRBV5-1 and TRBJ2-2; 8 bases fit TRBD2. J gave up 5 bases and V 4 bases, and 7 bases lay outside the gene matches. This CDR3 comprises 15 residues. Germline lookup yields CDR1 SGHRS and CDR2 YFSETQ. The CDR3 DNA reads TGCGCCAGCAGCAATGCGGGAGGCGGGACCGGGGAGCTGTTTTTT. Amino acids: CASSNAGGGTGELFF. The variable domain in full, completed from reference TRBV5-1 and TRBJ2-2, reads KAGVTQTPRYLIKTRGQQVTLSCSPISGHRSVSWYQQTPGQGLQFLFEYFSETQRNKGNFPGRFSGRQFSNSRSEMNVSTLELGDSALYLCASSNAGGGTGELFFGEGSRLTVL.

This clonotype was detected many times. The J gene is TRBJ2-1, the V gene TRBV29-1, with 10 bases fitting TRBD1. The trim removed 8 bases at V and 10 bases at J, leaving 20 bases unmatched. This CDR3 contains 16 residues. Germline assignment: CDR1 SQVTM and CDR2 ANQGSEA. CDR3 protein: CSSRDRGRAGAREQFF. In DNA, the CDR3 is TGCAGCTCCCGTGACAGGGGGCGTGCGGGGGCACGGGAGCAGTTCTTC.

This clonotype was seen at least ten times. The V call is TRBV29-1, the J call TRBJ2-1; TRBD2 matches at 10 bases. The germline V gene encodes CDR1 SQVTM and CDR2 ANQGSEA. V was clipped by 7 bases and J by 6 bases; unmatched bases: 12. The CDR3 has 15 amino acids. As DNA, the CDR3 is TGCAGCGCCCTGCAATCACTAGCGGGAACCAATGAGCAGTTCTTC. Its translation is CSALQSLAGTNEQFF.

Many counts were recorded for this clonotype. In nucleotides, the CDR3 is TGTGCCAGCAGCTTATGGGGGTTGGAGACCCAGTACTTC. It codes for CASSLWGLETQYF. V usage is TRBV7-2 and J usage is TRBJ2-5; the D call may be TRBD1 or TRBD2 (5 bases each). The V and J ends lost 2 bases and 5 bases respectively, with 9 bases between them. The CDR3 is made up of 13 amino acids. CDR1 and CDR2 (germline): SGHTA, FQGNSA.

This clonotype was detected ten times or more. The chain has TRBV3-1 and TRBJ2-2; D is possibly TRBD1 (5 bases). CDR3 length: 17 residues. The germline V and J ends were trimmed by 2 bases and 2 bases, with 15 bases remaining between them. CDR1 and CDR2 (germline): LGHDT, YNNKEL (reference sequence). CDR3 amino acids: CASSQRFRTSNTGELFF. DNA for the CDR3: TGTGCCAGCAGCCAAAGGTTCCGGACATCTAACACCGGGGAGCTGTTTTTT.

This clonotype was found many times. The chain couples TRBV24-1 to TRBJ2-5; 9 bases line up with TRBD1. Germline CDR1 KGHDR, CDR2 SFDVKD. After removal of 3 bases from V and 5 bases from J, the junction contained 6 bases not matched to a gene. The CDR3 consists of 15 residues. The CDR3 DNA follows: TGTGCCACCAGTGATCCGGGACAGGGTCACGAGACCCAGTACTTC. Its translation is CATSDPGQGHETQYF.

This clonotype was seen ten or more times. This chain connects TRBV6-2 or TRBV6-3 to TRBJ2-7; TRBD1 matches 9 bases. CDR3 size: 14 residues. Germline CDR1 MNHEY, CDR2 SVGEGT. The V gene end was trimmed by 6 bases and the J gene end by 6 bases; junction bases not matched to a gene: 9. DNA of the CDR3: TGTGCCAGCAGCACCTACAGGGGGCTAGGCGAGCAGTACTTC. It codes for CASSTYRGLGEQYF.

This clonotype came up many times. This chain links TRBV20-1 with TRBJ1-3; the D gene is possibly TRBD1 (6 bases). The CDR3 totals 13 residues. V lost 6 bases and J lost 0, with 9 bases in between. Germline CDR1 reads DFQATT; CDR2 reads SNEGSKA (reference sequence). CDR3 residues: CSARTASGNTIYF. CDR3 DNA: TGCAGTGCGAGGACAGCCTCTGGAAACACCATATATTTT.

This clonotype was detected ten times or more. The genes are TRBV9 and TRBJ2-2; a weak D match, TRBD1 (6 bases). The germline V gene encodes CDR1 SGDLS and CDR2 YYNGEE. Trimming pared 0 bases from V and 5 bases from J, leaving 14 bases between. The CDR3 totals 16 residues. CDR3: CASSVVAGAETGELFF. DNA of the CDR3: TGTGCCAGCAGCGTAGTGGCAGGGGCGGAAACCGGGGAGCTGTTTTTT.